The clone carrying this T cell receptor (beta chain) turned up a few times. Its antigen is not identified. Germline assignment: CDR1 LNHNV and CDR2 YYDKDF (reference sequence). V lost 1 base and J lost 6, with 9 bases in between. This CDR3 is built from 14 residues. An Oncomine TCR Beta short-read assay was used to sequence the DNA from cultured CD4+ T cells. TCRdb independently ran MiXCR on the PCR reads; one entry per CDR3 protein. Of about 13,000 distinct CDR3 sequences listed, roughly 58% are singletons. Treatment denoted: approximately 9-day PBMC culture with coronavirus spike peptide pools or control peptides (ViraFEST assay). Following culture for approximately nine days, CD4+ T cells were isolated by negative selection. This entry comes from a study of vaccination and CD4 T cells after COVID-19. Study summary: Diagnosis preceded the drawing of post-COVID samples by a median approximately 96 days (range 35 to 161). Post-vaccine sample collection happened at a median of roughly 72 days after dose two, ranging 14 to 241.

Overall study findings and caveats: Looking at convalescent patients, 304 of their 307 vaccine-specific clones were spike mono-reactive.

This receptor was identified in a human donor with COVID-19. This chain links TRBV15 with TRBJ2-2; D uncertain. The starting material was cultured CD4+ T cells from blood, obtained after SARS-CoV-2 vaccination. CDR3 DNA sequence: TGTGCCACCAGCAGAGGGTTCGGGTCCGGGGAGCTGTTTTTT. It is translated as CATSRGFGSGELFF.